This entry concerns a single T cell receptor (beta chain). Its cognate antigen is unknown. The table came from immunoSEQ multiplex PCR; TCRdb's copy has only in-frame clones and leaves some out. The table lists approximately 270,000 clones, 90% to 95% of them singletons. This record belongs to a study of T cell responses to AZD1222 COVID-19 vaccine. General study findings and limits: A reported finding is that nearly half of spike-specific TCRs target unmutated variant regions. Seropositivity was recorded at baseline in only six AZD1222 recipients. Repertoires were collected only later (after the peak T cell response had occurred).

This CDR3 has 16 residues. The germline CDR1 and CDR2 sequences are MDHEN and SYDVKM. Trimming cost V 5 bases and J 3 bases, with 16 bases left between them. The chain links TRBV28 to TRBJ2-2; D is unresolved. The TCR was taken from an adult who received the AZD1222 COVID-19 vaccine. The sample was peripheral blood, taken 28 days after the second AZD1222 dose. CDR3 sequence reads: CASSPTRTWDTGELFF. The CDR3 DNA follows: TGTGCCAGCAGTCCCACACGCACATGGGACACCGGGGAGCTGTTTTTT.